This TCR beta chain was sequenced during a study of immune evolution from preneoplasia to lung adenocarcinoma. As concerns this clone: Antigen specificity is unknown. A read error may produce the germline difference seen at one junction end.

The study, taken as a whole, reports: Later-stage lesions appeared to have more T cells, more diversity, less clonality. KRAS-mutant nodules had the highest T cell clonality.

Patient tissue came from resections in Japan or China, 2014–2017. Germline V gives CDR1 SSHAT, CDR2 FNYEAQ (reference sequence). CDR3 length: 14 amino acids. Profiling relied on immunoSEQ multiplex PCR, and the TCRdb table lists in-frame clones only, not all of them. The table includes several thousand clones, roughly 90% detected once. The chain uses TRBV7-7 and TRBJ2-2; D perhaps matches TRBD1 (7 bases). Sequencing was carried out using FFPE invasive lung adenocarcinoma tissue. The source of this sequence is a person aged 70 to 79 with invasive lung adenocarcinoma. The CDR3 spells CASSGPGGTGELFF. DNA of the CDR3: TGTGCTAGCAGCGGCCCAGGGGGGACCGGGGAGCTGTTTTTT.